The next 10 T cell receptor beta chains were all read from a single sample in a study of cytomegalovirus exposure and HLA in healthy donors. A multiplex PCR was run with 60 Vbeta primers and 13 Jbeta primers. The protocol was immunoSEQ multiplex PCR, while the TCRdb copy is restricted to in-frame clones and leaves out a portion. This sample has about 100,000 clones; 70% to 80% occur once, and the top ten carry approximately 5.3%. Sequenced input: PBMCs. Receptors originate from a female donor in good health and CMV-seropositive.

The chain uses TRBV7-9 and TRBJ2-3; TRBD2 aligns across 11 bases. The V and J ends lost 0 bases and 1 base, in that order; junction bases with no gene match: 9. The CDR3 extends over 19 amino acids. Germline loops: CDR1 SEHNR, CDR2 FQNEAQ (reference sequence). The CDR3 sequence is CASSLAKVAGGPRTDTQYF. The DNA for the CDR3 is TGTGCCAGCAGCTTAGCGAAAGTAGCGGGGGGGCCCCGCACAGATACGCAGTATTTT.

The J gene is TRBJ2-3, the V gene TRBV2; D ambiguous. Between the trimmed V and J ends, which lost 3 bases and 1 base, there was a span of 11 bases. This CDR3 has 15 residues. CDR1 and CDR2 (germline): SNHLY, FYNNEI. CDR3 in amino acids: CASSEEHTGTDTQYF. In DNA form, the CDR3 reads TGTGCCAGCAGTGAGGAGCACACCGGCACAGATACGCAGTATTTT.

The chain couples TRBV6-5 to TRBJ2-7; D may be TRBD1 (6 bases). Trimming cost V 2 bases and J 2 bases, with 16 bases left between them. CDR3 length: 16 amino acids. CDR1 MNHEY and CDR2 SVGAGI come from the germline V gene. This chain's CDR3 is CASSYETGTPTYEQYF. CDR3 in DNA: TGTGCCAGCAGTTACGAGACGGGGACACCTACCTACGAGCAGTACTTC.

The chain links TRBV28 to TRBJ1-5; D is uncertain. CDR1 and CDR2 (germline): MDHEN, SYDVKM. V was trimmed by 5 bases and J by 0 bases, leaving 11 bases between them. The CDR3 has 15 amino acids. CDR3 residues: CASSIRHTSNQPQHF. CDR3 DNA sequence: TGTGCCAGCAGTATAAGACACACTAGCAATCAGCCCCAGCATTTT.

The chain couples TRBV4-1 to TRBJ1-5, with D unresolved. V lost 4 bases to trimming and J lost 4 bases, with 14 bases between them. The CDR3 is 15 residues long. Looked up from germline, CDR1 is MGHRA and CDR2 is YSYEKL. CDR3 DNA: TGCGCCAGCAGCCCTAGTCCTCTCGGGAATCAGCCCCAGCATTTT. The encoded protein is CASSPSPLGNQPQHF.

The chain has TRBV4-2 and TRBJ2-7; perhaps TRBD1 as D (8 bases). Germline assignment: CDR1 LGHNA and CDR2 YNFKEQ. V lost 5 bases to trimming and J lost 4 bases, with 21 bases between them. The CDR3 totals 16 residues. DNA for the CDR3: TGTGCCAGCAGCACTCGGACAGGGAGGGAAGCGTACGAGCAGTACTTC. Its translation is CASSTRTGREAYEQYF.

CDR3 protein: CSVPGSGIQETQYF. CDR3 nucleotide sequence: TGCAGCGTTCCAGGTTCGGGGATCCAAGAGACCCAGTACTTC. The V gene is TRBV29-1, the J gene TRBJ2-5, with TRBD2 as a possible D gene (5 bases). CDR3 length: 14 residues. The V end lost 5 bases, the J end lost 1 base, and 14 bases lay between the germline ends. Germline CDR1 is SQVTM and CDR2 is ANQGSEA.

The chain uses TRBV7-2 and TRBJ1-6; D is unresolved. Germline CDR1 reads SGHTA; CDR2 reads FQGNSA. The CDR3 has 13 amino acids. The V gene lost 7 bases and the J gene lost 7 bases, with 11 bases spanning the gap. The CDR3 DNA reads TGTGCCAGCACCCAGAGGATAAATTCACCCCTCCACTTT. This gives the protein CASTQRINSPLHF. The whole variable domain, filled in from reference TRBV7-2 and TRBJ1-6, reads GAGVSQSPSNKVTEKGKDVELRCDPISGHTALYWYRQSLGQGLEFLIYFQGNSAPDKSGLPSDRFSAERTGGSVSTLTIQRTQQEDSAVYLCASTQRINSPLHFGNGTRLTVT.

The chain is built from TRBV4-1 and TRBJ1-3; tentatively, D is TRBD1 (5 bases). The V and J ends lost 0 bases and 0 bases respectively, with 9 bases between them. This CDR3 region has 16 residues. The germline V gene has CDR1 MGHRA and CDR2 YSYEKL. The CDR3 DNA sequence: TGCGCCAGCAGCCAAGAACCGACAGCCTCTGGAAACACCATATATTTT. It codes for CASSQEPTASGNTIYF.

The genes are TRBV7-8 and TRBJ2-5; 14 bases agree with TRBD2. CDR1 and CDR2 (germline): SGHVS, FQNEAQ. There are 16 residues in the CDR3. V gave up 5 bases and J gave up 2 bases; unmatched junction bases: 4. The CDR3 DNA reads as TGTGCCAGCAGCCGTGGGACTAGCGGGGGTCAAGAGACCCAGTACTTC. Its translation is CASSRGTSGGQETQYF.